The following is a T cell receptor (beta chain) sequence with its context. This clonotype was counted a few times. Its target antigen remains unknown. Nothing much larger sits one base from this clone, and base qualities are not available. The data originate from a study of human T cells and chemical hapten exposure (dated by TCRdb to about 2021). The study in broad terms: For sensitization, 2% DPC in acetone was applied to a 2 cm by 2 cm area of upper inner arm skin. Libraries were pooled for sequencing, and variation in per-sample TCR yields was attributed mainly to small differences in library volumes within the pool. The study tracked peripheral blood TCR repertoire changes in vivo during primary and secondary sensitization to the hapten diphenylcyclopropenone (DPC) in alopecia patients. The mostly female patient cohort included alopecia areata with under or over 50% scalp involvement, alopecia totalis and alopecia universalis. Throughout the study period of 20 to 30 weeks, patients also received therapeutic DPC doses to the scalp every week. Blood for TCR sequencing was provided by twenty-nine alopecia patients at one to four time points (pre-sensitization, 2, 6 and 24 weeks). Patch tests used Finn chambers with 0.01% DPC on the upper back, scored after 6 days by International Contact Dermatitis Research Group standards. Patient blood was sampled pre-sensitization (week 0) and at 2, 6 and about 24 weeks after DPC sensitization. Findings and caveats that apply to the study as a whole: Because every patient had alopecia, a presumed autoimmune disease, the patients' immune response might differ from that of healthy individuals. Expanded TCRs formed significantly more large CDR3 similarity clusters than pre-sensitization or healthy control sets, consistent with antigen-driven responses. After repeated subsampling, changes were observed in the strength of the expansion versus patch-test correlation and in the threshold at which the correlation became significant. DPC sensitization did not change the number of TCRs with a frequency above 1 in 1000, and there was no evidence of changes in global repertoire structure. A positive correlation was found between the number of PT1 expanded TCRs and patch test score, with significance reached at thresholds 8, 16 and 32 but not 4.

Reading from cysteine to phenylalanine, the CDR3 counts 15 amino acids. Only the CDR3 DNA stays, 45 bases, in frame from base 1. In the germline V gene, CDR1 corresponds to LGHNA and CDR2 to YSLEER. The germline V end is reduced by 4 bases and the J end by 6 bases; junction bases left unmatched: 8. Library preparation was by RACE. For sequencing, a NextSeq 500 was employed. Library preparation attached unique molecular identifiers to individual cDNA molecules for quantitative, reproducible TCR counting. For every blood RNA sample, sequencing covered both the TCR alpha and TCR beta chains. On the study's bioinformatics: Samples had a median of roughly 91,000 TCRs, with a range from roughly 23,224 to 700,000. The Decombinator software suite was used to annotate V, J and CDR3 in the TCR reads. For PS versus PT1 abundance plots, all samples were subsampled to the same number of TCRs (28,000). TCRs were defined as expanded if absent before sensitization and observed at least eight times at the 2-week time point. The public sequencing data were trimmed at Q25 with fastp and processed into clonotypes with MiXCR by TCRdb, which kept only in-frame beta chains. Entries are consolidated by CDR3 protein sequence, retaining the most common genes and DNA. The V and J calls shown here were made by TCRdb, not taken from the authors' results. In all, the sample holds 250,000 or so distinct CDR3 sequences, and roughly 8% of those were seen once. The ten largest account for 0.9% to 1.5% of the sample.

The time point label, read with the paper, signifies: pre-sensitization, week 0. The treatment or condition label, read with the paper, signifies: therapeutic diphenylcyclopropenone sensitization with weekly scalp DPC. Blood at each patch-test visit was drawn before the patch test was applied. Patients were eligible if aged 18 to 70, diagnosed with alopecia and judged suitable for DPC therapy, and pregnant patients were excluded. Unfractionated whole blood was collected in Tempus Blood RNA tubes, and total RNA was extracted from that blood. This sequence was found in a man aged 18-30 years with alopecia areata. Some clones in this sample may be carry-over from other donors' samples. The material sequenced was whole blood, taken in connection with sensitization to the hapten diphenylcyclopropenone (DPC). The V gene is TRBV4-3 and the J gene is TRBJ2-2, with 7 junctional bases fitting TRBD2. The CDR3 is CASSPDGGEAGELFF. The DNA sequence reads TGCGCCAGCAGCCCAGATGGGGGGGAGGCCGGGGAGCTGTTTTTT.